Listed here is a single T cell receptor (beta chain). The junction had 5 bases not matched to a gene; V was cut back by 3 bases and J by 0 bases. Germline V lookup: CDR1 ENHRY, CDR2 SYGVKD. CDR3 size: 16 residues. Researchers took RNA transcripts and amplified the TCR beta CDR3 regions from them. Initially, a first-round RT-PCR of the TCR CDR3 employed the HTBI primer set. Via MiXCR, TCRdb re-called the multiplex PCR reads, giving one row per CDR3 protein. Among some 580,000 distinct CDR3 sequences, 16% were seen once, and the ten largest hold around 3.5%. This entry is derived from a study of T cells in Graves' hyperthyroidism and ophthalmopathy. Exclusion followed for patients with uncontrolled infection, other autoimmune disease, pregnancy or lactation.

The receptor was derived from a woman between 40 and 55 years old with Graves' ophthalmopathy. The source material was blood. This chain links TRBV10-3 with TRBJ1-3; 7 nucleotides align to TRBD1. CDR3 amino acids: CAISDPGQSSGNTIYF. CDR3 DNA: TGTGCCATCAGTGATCCGGGACAGAGCTCTGGAAACACCATATATTTT.